This T cell receptor (beta chain) originates from a study of PD-L1 blockade in urothelial cancer. Synthetic templates analogous to TCR were spiked into all PCRs individually. Method: immunoSEQ multiplex PCR; TCRdb's copy keeps in-frame clones and lacks some. The sample yields 100,000 to 150,000 clones, about 84% seen once. Stated time point: peripheral blood 6 weeks after treatment start. The count of this clone is one. Looked up from germline, CDR1 is SGHRS and CDR2 is YFSETQ. CDR3 length equals 18 residues. V lost 4 bases and J lost 0; bases outside the gene matches: 8. This clonotype originated in a man aged 50-59 years with urothelial cancer. The V and J genes are TRBV5-1 and TRBJ2-3, with TRBD2 matching 13 bases. Source: PBMCs, taken around atezolizumab (anti-PD-L1) treatment. The CDR3 DNA sequence: TGCGCCAGCAGCCACTCACTAGCGGGGGGGAGAAGCACAGATACGCAGTATTTT. This encodes CASSHSLAGGRSTDTQYF.